This TCR beta chain was observed in a study of molecular identifiers for immune sequencing clone quantification. In its sample, this clonotype was seen many times. Using its own MiXCR run on the PCR reads, TCRdb lists one record per CDR3 protein. Of 250,000 to 350,000 distinct CDR3 sequences in the sample, about a fifth are singletons; the top ten hold approximately 0.85%. CDR1 and CDR2 (germline): MNHEY, SVGAGI. J lost 6 bases, V lost 2 bases, and 2 bases had no gene match. This CDR3 is 15 amino acids long. The chain has TRBV6-5 and TRBJ1-6, with TRBD1 matching over 9 bases. What was sequenced was naive CD8+ T cells from blood, with Jurkat cell RNA spiked in. Subset denoted: FACS-sorted CD8+CD4-CCR7+CD45RA+ naive T cells. The receptor was derived from a human donor in good health. Some libraries in this study had Jurkat cell RNA spiked in. CDR3 in amino acids: CASSYRTGVNSPLHF. The DNA of the CDR3 is TGTGCCAGCAGTTACCGGACAGGGGTTAATTCACCCCTCCACTTT.